The 12 T cell receptor beta chains below were found in one sample sequenced in a study of T cell responses to AZD1222 COVID-19 vaccine. Sequencing used immunoSEQ multiplex PCR; TCRdb keeps in-frame clones, though not all of them. The data contain 100,000 to 150,000 clones, 75% to 90% of them singletons. The sequencing used peripheral blood, collected 28 days after the second AZD1222 dose. The receptors come from an adult who received the AZD1222 COVID-19 vaccine.

V is TRBV6-5 and J is TRBJ2-5, with TRBD1 identical over 8 bases. With V trimmed by 6 bases and J by 1 base, 4 bases remained unmatched. Germline V gene sequence: CDR1 MNHEY, CDR2 SVGAGI. The CDR3 is 14 amino acids. The DNA of the CDR3 is TGTGCCAGCAGACTACAGGGGGGCCAAGAGACCCAGTACTTC. As protein: CASRLQGGQETQYF.

The genes are TRBV7-2 and TRBJ1-1; D unresolved. The CDR3 covers 14 residues. Germline-derived CDR1 and CDR2 are SGHTA and FQGNSA. The V gene lost 5 bases and the J gene lost 0 bases, with 10 bases spanning the gap. CDR3 in DNA: TGTGCCAGCAGCCCCTTGCCGGTGAACACTGAAGCTTTCTTT. Encoded protein: CASSPLPVNTEAFF.

V usage is TRBV7-3 and J usage is TRBJ1-1; D is uncertain. V was trimmed by 7 bases and J by 1 base, leaving 13 bases between them. This CDR3 is 14 amino acids long. CDR1 and CDR2 from the germline V gene are SGHTA and FQGTGA. CDR3: CASTPGSQNTEAFF. The CDR3 DNA is TGTGCCAGCACCCCGGGCAGTCAGAACACTGAAGCTTTCTTT.

V usage is TRBV9 and J usage is TRBJ2-4; D unclear. Germline assignment: CDR1 SGDLS and CDR2 YYNGEE. V lost 3 bases and J 8 bases, leaving 18 bases between the germline ends. The CDR3 is 15 amino acids. The CDR3: CASSEAPRVPYIQYF. The CDR3 nucleotides are TGTGCCAGCAGCGAGGCCCCCCGGGTTCCGTACATTCAGTACTTC.

This clone showed up just once. This chain links TRBV10-1 with TRBJ2-1, with TRBD2 as a possible D gene (5 bases). The CDR3 totals 15 residues. Per germline, CDR1 WNHNN and CDR2 SYGVQD (reference sequence). The V end was cut by 6 bases, the J end by 1 base, with 13 bases between. CDR3 DNA: TGCGCCAGCAGGGCAACGGGGAATTCCTACAATGAGCAGTTCTTC. This codes for CASRATGNSYNEQFF.

This clone has only a few counts. This chain joins TRBV28 and TRBJ2-3; 10 bases fit TRBD1. V gave up 3 bases and J gave up 4 bases; unmatched junction bases: 7. The CDR3 is 16 residues long. Germline CDR1 MDHEN, CDR2 SYDVKM. CDR3: CASSLSGTGAPDTQYF. CDR3 coding DNA: TGTGCCAGCAGTTTGTCCGGGACAGGGGCCCCAGATACGCAGTATTTT.

The chain carries TRBV28 and TRBJ1-1, with a tentative D call TRBD1 (6 bases). The CDR3 loop spans 14 amino acids. The germline gives CDR1 MDHEN, CDR2 SYDVKM. V lost 7 bases, J lost 2 bases, and 14 bases lay in between. The CDR3 DNA is TGTGCCAGCAAGAGGTCCAGGGGAAACACTGAAGCTTTCTTT. It yields the protein CASKRSRGNTEAFF. Looking up the rest from reference TRBV28 and TRBJ1-1 gives the full variable domain: DVKVTQSSRYLVKRTGEKVFLECVQDMDHENMFWYRQDPGLGLRLIYFSYDVKMKEKGDIPEGYSVSREKKERFSLILESASTNQTSMYLCASKRSRGNTEAFFGQGTRLTVV.

The chain is built from TRBV12-5 and TRBJ2-7; D is possibly TRBD1 (5 bases). The length of the CDR3 is 15 residues. CDR1 and CDR2 (germline): LGHNT, FRNRAP. V lost 6 bases and J 1 base, leaving 16 bases between the germline ends. CDR3 in DNA: TGTGCTAGTGGATCCGACAGAGCAGGTTCCTACGAGCAGTACTTC. Amino acids: CASGSDRAGSYEQYF.

Only a few counts were recorded for this clone. The genes are TRBV6-6 and TRBJ1-1; D unclear. Germline CDR1 is MNHNY and CDR2 is SVGAGI (reference sequence). The CDR3 loop spans 12 amino acids. V lost 5 bases to trimming and J lost 7 bases, with 11 bases between them. The CDR3 region is CASSPGLGEAFF. DNA for the CDR3: TGTGCCAGCAGTCCCGGCCTGGGTGAAGCTTTCTTT.

CDR3 protein: CASSPPAGADYEQYF. The CDR3 DNA sequence: TGTGCCAGCAGCCCCCCCGCGGGGGCCGACTACGAGCAGTACTTC. The chain couples TRBV5-4 to TRBJ2-7; D perhaps matches TRBD2 (7 bases). The CDR3 is made up of 15 amino acids. Looked up from germline, CDR1 is SGHNT and CDR2 is YYREEE (reference sequence). Trimming removed 4 bases at V and 3 bases at J, with 17 bases between.

The chain carries TRBV19 and TRBJ2-7; D tentatively reads TRBD1 or TRBD2 (5 bases each). Germline V gene data show CDR1 as LNHDA and CDR2 as SQIVND (reference sequence). This CDR3 is 16 amino acids long. V was cut by 2 bases and J by 1 base, with 15 bases left in between. The CDR3 sequence: CASSIYGTGRSYEQYF. The CDR3 region has the DNA TGTGCCAGTAGTATATACGGGACGGGGAGATCCTACGAGCAGTACTTC. Variable domain in full (rest from reference TRBV19 and TRBJ2-7): DGGITQSPKYLFRKEGQNVTLSCEQNLNHDAMYWYRQDPGQGLRLIYYSQIVNDFQKGDIAEGYSVSREKKESFPLTVTSAQKNPTAFYLCASSIYGTGRSYEQYFGPGTRLTVT.

The chain has TRBV4-1 and TRBJ2-3; perhaps TRBD2 as D (6 bases). V dropped 4 bases and J dropped 0 bases, with 14 bases sitting between them. This CDR3 has 16 residues. Germline values: CDR1 MGHRA, CDR2 YSYEKL. The CDR3 nucleotides are TGCGCCAGCAGCCCCATTGGGGGGACTAGCACAGATACGCAGTATTTT. As protein: CASSPIGGTSTDTQYF.